What follows are 5 T cell receptor beta chains derived from one specimen sequenced in a study of T cells in Graves' hyperthyroidism and ophthalmopathy. What was amplified from RNA transcripts were TCR beta CDR3 regions. The TCR CDR3 was amplified in a first-round RT-PCR using the HTBI primer set. TCRdb itself ran the multiplex PCR reads through MiXCR, one entry per CDR3 protein. The sample lists 95,000 to 110,000 distinct CDR3 sequences, 47% occurring once. The source material was blood. These receptors all come from a man between 40 and 49 years old with Graves' hyperthyroidism.

The genes are TRBV3-1 and TRBJ2-1; no clear D. Germline CDR1 reads LGHDT; CDR2 reads YNNKEL (reference sequence). This CDR3 is built from 13 residues. Trimming pared 8 bases from V and 4 bases from J, leaving 12 bases between. The CDR3 DNA is TGTGCCAGCCGCCGGAAGGGTTACAATGAGCAGTTCTTC. Protein sequence: CASRRKGYNEQFF.

Many counts were recorded for this clonotype. This chain links TRBV3-1 with TRBJ1-5; D not resolved. The CDR3 has 12 residues. Germline V gene sequence: CDR1 LGHDT, CDR2 YNNKEL (reference sequence). The V gene lost 4 bases and the J gene lost 6 bases, with 7 bases spanning the gap. The CDR3 DNA sequence: TGTGCCAGCAGCCTGATGGGTCAGCCCCAGCATTTT. Its protein is CASSLMGQPQHF.

This clonotype was recorded many times. V usage is TRBV11-1 and J usage is TRBJ2-1; TRBD1 or TRBD2 may be the D gene (5 bases each). The germline gives CDR1 SGHAT, CDR2 FQDESV (reference sequence). CDR3 size: 15 residues. V lost 5 bases, J lost 4 bases, and 15 bases lay in between. DNA of the CDR3: TGTGCCAGCAGCCCGGGACGGAACCTTTACAATGAGCAGTTCTTC. This gives the protein CASSPGRNLYNEQFF.

A note on this clonotype: Germline and junction disagree at one end, which may indicate a read error. The chain couples TRBV6-2 or TRBV6-3 to TRBJ1-1; D is unresolved. This CDR3 has 15 residues. Looked up from germline, CDR1 is MNHEY and CDR2 is SVGEGT. CDR3 sequence (DNA): TGTGCCTGCAGTTACGGGAGTAGGCTTGACACTGAAGCTGTCTTT. It yields the protein CACSYGSRLDTEAVF.

At least ten counts were recorded for this clonotype. The genes are TRBV4-2 and TRBJ1-2; 7 bases agree with TRBD1. Looked up from germline, CDR1 is LGHNA and CDR2 is YNFKEQ. Trimming removed 4 bases from V and 2 bases from J; junction bases left unmatched: 7. There are 15 residues in the CDR3. The CDR3 loop reads CASSPGQALNYGYTF. In DNA, the CDR3 is TGTGCCAGCAGCCCCGGACAGGCTTTGAACTATGGCTACACCTTC.